These 5 T cell receptor beta chains were sequenced from one sample in a study of CD8+CD57+ T cells in acquired aplastic anemia. The template used for profiling TCR beta VDJ and CDR3 was genomic DNA. TCRdb passed the reads through MiXCR, listing each CDR3 protein once. This table holds roughly 180,000 distinct CDR3 sequences, around 66% found once. Sequencing was carried out using sorted CD4+, CD8+, or CD8+CD57+ T cells (not recorded which) from PBMCs. All receptors come from a human donor with severe aplastic anemia or a healthy control (not recorded which).

CDR3 region: CASSETGMEAFF. CDR3 DNA: TGTGCCAGCAGCGAGACCGGCATGGAAGCTTTCTTT. The rearrangement uses TRBV7-9 and TRBJ1-1; D uncertain. V gave up 5 bases and J gave up 8 bases, with 12 bases separating them. Germline V gene sequence: CDR1 SEHNR, CDR2 FQNEAQ (reference sequence). The CDR3 covers 12 residues. Supplemented by reference TRBV7-9 and TRBJ1-1, the full variable domain reads DTGVSQNPRHKITKRGQNVTFRCDPISEHNRLYWYRQTLGQGPEFLTYFQNEAQLEKSRLLSDRFSAERPKGSFSTLEIQRTEQGDSAMYLCASSETGMEAFFGQGTRLTVV.

The rearrangement joins TRBV20-1 to TRBJ1-2; D is unresolved. This CDR3 region has 10 residues. The germline V gene has CDR1 DFQATT and CDR2 SNEGSKA (reference sequence). The ends were cut back, 5 bases at V and 3 bases at J, with 4 bases in the middle. CDR3 sequence (DNA): TGCAGTGCTTTTGACTATGGCTACACCTTC. This gives the protein CSAFDYGYTF.

The chain couples TRBV7-3 to TRBJ1-1; possible D gene TRBD1, 5 bases. With 2 bases removed from V and 4 bases from J, the gap between germline ends came to 14 bases. CDR1 and CDR2 (germline): SGHTA, FQGTGA. The CDR3 runs to 15 residues. The CDR3 bases are TGTGCCAGCAGCTTAGCGTCCGGGGGGGGCACTGAAGCTTTCTTT. Its translation is CASSLASGGGTEAFF.

Of note for this clonotype: As the CDR3 is not closed by the conserved phenylalanine or tryptophan, this likely results from a read error. The rearrangement uses TRBV4-3 and TRBJ2-5; D not certain. The tail of the sequence fits TRBJ2-4 better, so the J call may be wrong. This CDR3 comprises 13 residues. The germline V gene encodes CDR1 LGHNA and CDR2 YSLEER. The CDR3 DNA is TGCGCCAGCAGCTACGGAGTATCGAACATTCAGTACTCC. It codes for CASSYGVSNIQYS.

This clonotype has a handful of counts. The chain is built from TRBV7-8 and TRBJ1-3, with D possibly TRBD1 on 5 matching bases. Trimming shortened V by 7 bases and J by 0 bases, and 13 bases separated the two germline ends. In germline, CDR1 is SGHVS, CDR2 FQNEAQ. The CDR3 is made up of 15 amino acids. CDR3 amino acids: CASTHTGRSGNTIYF. The DNA of the CDR3 is TGTGCCAGCACACATACAGGACGCTCTGGAAACACCATATATTTT.